This TCR beta chain is drawn from a study of blood T cell repertoires in COVID-19. About the research overall: There were acute and convalescent COVID-19 samples, and they came from the United States, Italy and Spain.

Data came from immunoSEQ multiplex PCR; TCRdb stores just in-frame clones and leaves some out. This repertoire shows 75,000 to 85,000 clones, about 90% found once; its top ten account for roughly 45%. V was trimmed by 5 bases and J by 3 bases, leaving 11 bases between them. This CDR3 comprises 13 residues. The V gene's germline CDR1 is SGHNT and CDR2 YENEEA. What was sequenced was peripheral blood. The TCR was taken from a human donor in a cohort sampled during active COVID-19. V and J are TRBV11-3 and TRBJ2-7, with D possibly being TRBD1 (6 bases). The CDR3 region is CASSGQTVYEQYF. In DNA, the CDR3 is TGTGCCAGCAGCGGACAGACGGTCTACGAGCAGTACTTC.